Given below is one T cell receptor beta chain in context. Its antigen is still unknown. This sample stems from a study of OX40 agonist ivuxolimab in advanced cancers. Study-level results: Individuals who were partial responders at 0.1-3.0 mg/kg had clonal expansion that ranked among the lowest.

The method was immunoSEQ multiplex PCR; TCRdb's version includes in-frame clones alone and lacks a portion of them. The sample consists of tens of thousands of clones, around 87% of them appearing once. The study sampled blood at baseline, cycle 4 day 1, and cycle 7 day 1. This TCR derives from an adult with an advanced solid tumor such as melanoma, head and neck, liver or kidney cancer. The sequencing used CD4+ or CD8+ T cells sorted from blood, collected in a trial of the OX40 agonist ivuxolimab.

The CDR3 coding sequence is TGCGCCAGCAGCCCTGGAGGGGCGACTGAAGCTTTCTTT. The encoded protein is CASSPGGATEAFF. The chain joins TRBV4-3 to TRBJ1-1, with TRBD1 as a possible D gene (5 bases). The CDR3 runs to 13 residues. CDR1 and CDR2 (germline): LGHNA, YSLEER. Trimming removed 4 bases from V and 5 bases from J, with 11 bases in between.